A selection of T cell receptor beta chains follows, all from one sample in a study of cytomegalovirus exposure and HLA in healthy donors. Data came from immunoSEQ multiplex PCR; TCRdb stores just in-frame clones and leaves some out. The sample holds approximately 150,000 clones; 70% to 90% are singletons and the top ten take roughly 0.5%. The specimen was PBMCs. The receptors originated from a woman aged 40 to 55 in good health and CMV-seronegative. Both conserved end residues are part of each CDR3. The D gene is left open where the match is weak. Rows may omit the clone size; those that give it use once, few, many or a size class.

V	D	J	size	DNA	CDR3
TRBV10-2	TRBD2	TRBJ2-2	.	TGCGCCTCCGCCGGGATAGCGGGAGTAGGGCACGGGGAGCTGTTTTTT	CASAGIAGVGHGELFF
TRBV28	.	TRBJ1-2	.	TGTGCCAGCAGCCACGAAGGAGGTAACTATGGCTACACCTTC	CASSHEGGNYGYTF
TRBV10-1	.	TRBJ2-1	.	TGCGCCAGCATAGGTATCAAGACTTACAATGAGCAGTTCTTC	CASIGIKTYNEQFF
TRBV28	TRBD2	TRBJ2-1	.	TGTGCCAGCAGTTTTCTAGCGGGAGCCAGCTACAATGAGCAGTTCTTC	CASSFLAGASYNEQFF
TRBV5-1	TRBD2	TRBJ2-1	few	TGCGCCAGCAGCTTGGGGGTTAGCGGGAGGGCCTCCTACAATGAGCAGTTCTTC	CASSLGVSGRASYNEQFF
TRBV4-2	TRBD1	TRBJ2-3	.	TGTGCCAGCAGCCGCCGGGACAGCGAAGGATCCGATACGCAGTATTTT	CASSRRDSEGSDTQYF
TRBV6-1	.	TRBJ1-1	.	TGTGCCAGCAGTGAAGCCAGGGGTACTGAAGCTTTCTTT	CASSEARGTEAFF
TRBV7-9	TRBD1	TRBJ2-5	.	TGTGCCAGCAGCTTATCCGGGACAGCAGAGACCCAGTACTTC	CASSLSGTAETQYF
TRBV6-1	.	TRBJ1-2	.	TGTGCCAGCAGTGACCCCGACCTCCCAGGAAGGTATGGCTACACCTTC	CASSDPDLPGRYGYTF
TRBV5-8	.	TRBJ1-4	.	TGTGCCAGCAGCTCGAGATCAGGGGAGGGGAAACTGTTTTTT	CASSSRSGEGKLFF
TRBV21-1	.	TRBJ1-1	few	TGTGCCAGCATCCAGAGGGCGGAAGCTTTCTTT	CASIQRAEAFF
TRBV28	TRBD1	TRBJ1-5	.	TGTGCCAGCAGTTCCTGGACAGGTCGCAATCAGCCCCAGCATTTT	CASSSWTGRNQPQHF
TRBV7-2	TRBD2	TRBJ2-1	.	TGTGCCAGCAGCTTTAGACTAGCGGGAGGGAAGGAGCAGTTCTTC	CASSFRLAGGKEQFF
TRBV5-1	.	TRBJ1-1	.	TGCGCCAGCAGCCTCAGCGCCCCGAACACTGAAGCTTTCTTT	CASSLSAPNTEAFF
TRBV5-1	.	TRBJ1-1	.	TGCGCCAGCAGCTTGACGGCAGGCCTGAGTGAAGCTTTCTTT	CASSLTAGLSEAFF
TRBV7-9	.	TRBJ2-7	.	TGTGCCAGCAGCTTAGACGCGGGGTCCTCCTACGAGCAGTACTTC	CASSLDAGSSYEQYF
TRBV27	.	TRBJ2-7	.	TGTGCCAGCAGTTTGGCAGGGGGGCGTCCCTACGAGCAGTACTTC	CASSLAGGRPYEQYF
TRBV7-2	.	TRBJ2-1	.	TGTGCCAGCAGCTCATATCGGGAGTGGTTCTTC	CASSSYREWFF
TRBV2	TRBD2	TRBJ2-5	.	TGTGCCAGCAGTGAGCTTCTAGCGGGAGAAGAGACCCAGTACTTC	CASSELLAGEETQYF
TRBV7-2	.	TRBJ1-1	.	TGTGCCAGCAGCTTAGGTTCCAGGAACACTGAAGCTTTCTTT	CASSLGSRNTEAFF
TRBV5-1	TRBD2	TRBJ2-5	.	TGCGCCAGCAGCTTGGCCGGGCTAGCGGGAGAGGAGACCCAGTACTTC	CASSLAGLAGEETQYF
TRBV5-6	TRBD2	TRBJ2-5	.	TGTGCCAGCAGCCAGGTGGGGGACTATTCACAAGAGACCCAGTACTTC	CASSQVGDYSQETQYF
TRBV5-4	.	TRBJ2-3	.	TGTGCCAGCAGCCGCGATCAGGGGTCTTACACAGATACGCAGTATTTT	CASSRDQGSYTDTQYF
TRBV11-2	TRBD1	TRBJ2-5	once	TGTGCCAGCAGCTTACAGACCGGGACAGTGGAGACCCAGTACTTC	CASSLQTGTVETQYF
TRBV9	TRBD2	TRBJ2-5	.	TGTGCCAGCAGCTCAGGTTCTAGCGGGAGGAGTGAGACCCAGTACTTC	CASSSGSSGRSETQYF
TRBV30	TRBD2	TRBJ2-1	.	TGTGCCTGGACGATAGCGGGAGGTCTGTACAATGAGCAGTTCTTC	CAWTIAGGLYNEQFF
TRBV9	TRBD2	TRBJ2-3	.	TGTGCCAGCAGCGAAGGACTAGCGCCCAGCACAGATACGCAGTATTTT	CASSEGLAPSTDTQYF
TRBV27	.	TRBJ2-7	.	TGTGCCAGCAGTCAACCGTCGGGGACACGACCTTACGAGCAGTACTTC	CASSQPSGTRPYEQYF
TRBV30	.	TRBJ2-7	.	TGTGCCTGGAGTGCGTTGGGTCCCGGGGAGCAGTACTTC	CAWSALGPGEQYF
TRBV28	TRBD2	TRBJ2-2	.	TGTGCCAGCAAACCAGCGGGAGACACCGGGGAGCTGTTTTTT	CASKPAGDTGELFF
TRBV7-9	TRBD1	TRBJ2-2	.	TGTGCCAGCAGCTTAAATCCAGGGGGCGGTCACGGGGAGCTGTTTTTT	CASSLNPGGGHGELFF
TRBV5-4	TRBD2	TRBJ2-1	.	TGTGCCAGCAGCTTGGCCTTAGCGGGAGGGCCTAAGGCCTACAATGAGCAGTTCTTC	CASSLALAGGPKAYNEQFF
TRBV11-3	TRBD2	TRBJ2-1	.	TGTGCCAGCACCCCCGCGGGAGTCAATGAGCAGTTCTTC	CASTPAGVNEQFF
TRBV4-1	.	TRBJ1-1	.	TGCGCCAGCAGCCAGGACAGTGCCCTGAACACTGAAGCTTTCTTT	CASSQDSALNTEAFF
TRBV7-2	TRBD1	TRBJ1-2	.	TGTGCCAGCAGCTTGGACAGGTCTAACTATGGCTACACCTTC	CASSLDRSNYGYTF
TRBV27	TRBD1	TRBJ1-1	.	TGTGCCAGCAGTTTCGACAGGGGCTGGGAGGGAGCTTTCTTT	CASSFDRGWEGAFF
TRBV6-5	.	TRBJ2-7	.	TGTGCCAGCAGCGCATTGGGAGGCGAGCAGTACTTC	CASSALGGEQYF
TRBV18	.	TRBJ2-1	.	TGTGCCAGCTCACCACCTACCGGGAATGAGCAGTTCTTC	CASSPPTGNEQFF
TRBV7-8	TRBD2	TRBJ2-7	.	TGTGCCAGCAGCCCATTAGCGGGAAAGGGCGAGCAGTACTTC	CASSPLAGKGEQYF
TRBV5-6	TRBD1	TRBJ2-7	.	TGTGCCAGCAGCCGGGGACAGCATTATACCTACGAGCAGTACTTC	CASSRGQHYTYEQYF
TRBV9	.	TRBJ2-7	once	TGTGCCAGCAGCACAGATGGGACTCCGTTCACTTACGAGCAGTACTTC	CASSTDGTPFTYEQYF
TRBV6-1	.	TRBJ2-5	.	TGTGCCAGCAGGTCGACAGTACAAGAGACCCAGTACTTC	CASRSTVQETQYF
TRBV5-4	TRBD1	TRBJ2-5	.	TGTGCCAGCAGCCTGTGGACAGGGGGTCCTCCAGAGACCCAGTACTTC	CASSLWTGGPPETQYF
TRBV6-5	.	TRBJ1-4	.	TGTGCCAGCAGTTACTCGAGACGGGGAACTAATGAAAAACTGTTTTTT	CASSYSRRGTNEKLFF
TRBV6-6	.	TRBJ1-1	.	TGTGCCAGCAGTTACTGGGGGGTCCCGAACACTGAAGCTTTCTTT	CASSYWGVPNTEAFF
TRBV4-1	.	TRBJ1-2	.	TGCGCCAGCAGCCCAGAGGGACAAGTCCATGGCTACACCTTC	CASSPEGQVHGYTF
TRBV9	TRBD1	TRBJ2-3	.	TGTGCCAGCAGCGTGGGGACAGGAAGCGATACGCAGTATTTT	CASSVGTGSDTQYF
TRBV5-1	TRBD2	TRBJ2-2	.	TGCGCCAGCAGCCCAGGGACTAGCGGGAGCACCGGGGAGCTGTTTTTT	CASSPGTSGSTGELFF
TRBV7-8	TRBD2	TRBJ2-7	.	TGTGCCAGCAGCGCGTCCCATAGCGGGAGGAGCTCCTACGAGCAGTACTTC	CASSASHSGRSSYEQYF